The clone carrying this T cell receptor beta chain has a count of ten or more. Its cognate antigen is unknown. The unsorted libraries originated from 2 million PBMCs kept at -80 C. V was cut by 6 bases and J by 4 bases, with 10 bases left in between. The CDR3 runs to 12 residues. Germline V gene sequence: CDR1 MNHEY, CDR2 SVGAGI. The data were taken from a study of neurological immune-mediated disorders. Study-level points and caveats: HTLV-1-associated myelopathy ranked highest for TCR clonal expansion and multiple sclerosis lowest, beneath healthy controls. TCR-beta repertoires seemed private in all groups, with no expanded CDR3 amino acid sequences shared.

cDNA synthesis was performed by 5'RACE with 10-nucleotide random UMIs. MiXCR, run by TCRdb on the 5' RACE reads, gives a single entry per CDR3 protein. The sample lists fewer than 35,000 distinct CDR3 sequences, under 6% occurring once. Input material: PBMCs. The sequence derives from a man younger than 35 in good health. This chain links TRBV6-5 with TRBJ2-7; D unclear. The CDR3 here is CASRSGWYEQYF. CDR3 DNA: TGTGCCAGCAGGTCAGGTTGGTACGAGCAGTACTTC.